The source of this T cell receptor beta chain is a study of T cells in Graves' hyperthyroidism and ophthalmopathy. As regards this clonotype: Antigen: not known.

Study observations and caveats: Blood samples included most of the expanded thyroid clonotypes exceeding 0.001.

Trimming removed 0 bases at V and 7 bases at J, with 12 bases between. Germline V gene sequence: CDR1 DFQATT, CDR2 SNEGSKA (reference sequence). The CDR3 totals 14 residues. Researchers amplified the TCR beta CDR3 regions from RNA transcripts. The HTBI primer set served for first-round RT-PCR of the TCR CDR3. TCRdb fed the multiplex PCR reads into MiXCR, producing one record per CDR3 protein. The data contain 300,000 to 500,000 distinct CDR3 sequences, 11% to 15% of them singletons. Material: blood. The origin of this receptor is a man aged 50 or older with Graves' ophthalmopathy. This sequence joins TRBV20-1 and TRBJ1-4; a possible D gene is TRBD1 (5 bases). The chain's CDR3 is CSARDLGGGEKLFF. CDR3 sequence (DNA): TGCAGTGCTAGAGATCTGGGTGGGGGTGAAAAACTGTTTTTT.